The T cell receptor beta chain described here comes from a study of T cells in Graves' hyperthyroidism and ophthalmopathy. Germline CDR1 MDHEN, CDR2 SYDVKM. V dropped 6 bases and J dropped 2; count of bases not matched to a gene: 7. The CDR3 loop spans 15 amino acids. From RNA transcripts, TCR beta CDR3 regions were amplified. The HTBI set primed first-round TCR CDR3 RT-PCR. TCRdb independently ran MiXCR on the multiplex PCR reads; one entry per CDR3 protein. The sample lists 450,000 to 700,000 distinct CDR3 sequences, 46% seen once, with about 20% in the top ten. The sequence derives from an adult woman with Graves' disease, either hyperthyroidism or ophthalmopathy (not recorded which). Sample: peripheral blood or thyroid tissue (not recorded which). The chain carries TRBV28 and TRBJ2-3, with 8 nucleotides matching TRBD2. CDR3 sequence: CASSSLAGLTDTQYF. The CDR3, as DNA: TGTGCCAGCAGCTCCCTAGCGGGTCTCACAGATACGCAGTATTTT.